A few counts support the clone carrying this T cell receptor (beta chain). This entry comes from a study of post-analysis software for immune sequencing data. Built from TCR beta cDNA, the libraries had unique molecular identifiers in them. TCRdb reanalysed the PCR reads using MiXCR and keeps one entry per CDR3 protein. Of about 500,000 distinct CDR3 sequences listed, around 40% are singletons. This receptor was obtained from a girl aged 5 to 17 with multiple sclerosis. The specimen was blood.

CDR3 in amino acids: CASSATGTGVHEQYF. The CDR3, as DNA: TGTGCCAGCAGTGCAACCGGGACAGGGGTCCACGAGCAGTACTTC. This sequence joins TRBV28 and TRBJ2-7; the match to TRBD1 covers 10 bases. CDR1 and CDR2 (germline): MDHEN, SYDVKM. J gave up 5 bases and V 5 bases, and 9 bases lay outside the gene matches. The CDR3 loop spans 15 amino acids.